The next 28 T cell receptor beta chains were all read from a single sample in a study of blood T cell repertoires in COVID-19. Method: immunoSEQ multiplex PCR; TCRdb's copy keeps in-frame clones and lacks some. The data hold tens of thousands of clones, with 80% to 90% observed a single time. What was sequenced was peripheral blood. The origin of the receptors is a human donor in a cohort sampled during active COVID-19.

The chain couples TRBV30 to TRBJ1-2; possibly TRBD1 for D (5 bases). CDR1 and CDR2 (germline): GTSNPN, SVGIG (reference sequence). The V end was cut by 0 bases, the J end by 5 bases, with 7 bases between. The length of the CDR3 is 12 residues. The CDR3 bases are TGTGCCTGGAGTGTACGGGGGTATGGCTACACCTTC. It specifies CAWSVRGYGYTF.

The CDR3 nucleotides are TGTGCCAGCAGTTTACAGTACGAGCAGTACTTC. Translation: CASSLQYEQYF. The rearrangement uses TRBV12-3 or TRBV12-4 and TRBJ2-7; D not certain. Trimming pared 2 bases from V and 4 bases from J, leaving 3 bases between. The CDR3 is 11 amino acids.

The chain uses TRBV2 and TRBJ2-1, with TRBD1 matching over 9 bases. V was clipped by 6 bases and J by 10 bases; unmatched bases: 10. From germline, CDR1 is SNHLY and CDR2 FYNNEI. CDR3 length equals 14 residues. The CDR3 reads CASRGTGSGGEQFF. As DNA, the CDR3 is TGTGCCAGCAGGGGGACAGGGTCAGGCGGCGAGCAGTTCTTC.

The chain has TRBV7-6 and TRBJ2-3; 7 bases map to TRBD1. The CDR3 is 13 residues long. Germline trimming cut 5 bases from V and 3 bases from J; bases unmatched to any gene: 2. Germline V CDR1 and CDR2: SGHVS, FNYEAQ. This chain's CDR3 is CASSDRVTDTQYF. DNA of the CDR3: TGTGCCAGCAGCGACAGGGTGACAGATACGCAGTATTTT.

The chain carries TRBV5-5 and TRBJ2-3; no reliable D call. V was cut by 0 bases and J by 5 bases, with 4 bases left in between. The CDR3 totals 12 residues. Germline CDR1 SGHKS, CDR2 YYEKEE (reference sequence). CDR3 DNA sequence: TGTGCCAGCAGCTTGGGCGTAGATACGCAGTATTTT. Amino acid sequence: CASSLGVDTQYF. The full variable domain, its missing parts supplied by reference TRBV5-5 and TRBJ2-3, is DAGVTQSPTHLIKTRGQQVTLRCSPISGHKSVSWYQQVLGQGPQFIFQYYEKEERGRGNFPDRFSARQFPNYSSELNVNALLLGDSALYLCASSLGVDTQYFGPGTRLTVL.

On this clone: Sequence at one end of the junction differs from germline and may be a read error. This chain connects TRBV6-5 to TRBJ2-3; D may be TRBD1 (6 bases). Germline CDR1 is MNHEY and CDR2 is SVGAGI. The CDR3 is 15 residues long. The chain's CDR3 is CASSKDSLLTYTQYF. Written as DNA, the CDR3 is TGTGCCAGCAGTAAGGACAGCTTACTCACATATACGCAGTATTTT.

J is TRBJ1-5 and V is TRBV7-2, with TRBD1 identical over 7 bases. Germline trimming cut 1 base from V and 4 bases from J; bases unmatched to any gene: 4. CDR1 and CDR2 (germline): SGHTA, FQGNSA. This CDR3 has 15 residues. CDR3 protein: CASSLGDSQNQPQHF. CDR3 DNA: TGTGCCAGCAGCTTAGGGGACAGTCAAAATCAGCCCCAGCATTTT.

The gene calls are TRBV6-2 or TRBV6-3 and TRBJ2-3, with TRBD2 matching 7 bases. The V gene end was trimmed by 0 bases and the J gene end by 3 bases; junction bases not matched to a gene: 12. The CDR3 spans 18 residues. Germline CDR1 MNHEY, CDR2 SVGEGT. CDR3 amino acids: CASSYSYSGAGRTDTQYF. The CDR3 coding sequence is TGTGCCAGCAGTTACTCGTATTCAGGAGCGGGAAGAACAGATACGCAGTATTTT.

The chain carries TRBV27 and TRBJ2-3, with TRBD2 matching over 11 bases. V shed 4 bases, J shed 5 bases, and the junction held 14 bases outside the gene matches. Per germline, CDR1 MNHEY and CDR2 SMNVEV (reference sequence). The CDR3 contains 18 residues. The CDR3 protein is CASSSYLAGGVNRDTQYF. The CDR3 DNA sequence: TGTGCCAGCAGTTCATACCTAGCGGGGGGAGTGAATCGAGATACGCAGTATTTT.

The chain links TRBV6-2 or TRBV6-3 to TRBJ2-7; tentatively, D is TRBD2 (6 bases). The CDR3 has 15 amino acids. V was pared by 5 bases and J by 3 bases, with 17 bases between. Germline V gives CDR1 MNHEY, CDR2 SVGEGT. Here the CDR3 reads CASSPRRDRHYEQYF. The CDR3 bases are TGTGCCAGCAGTCCCCGGAGGGACCGACACTACGAGCAGTACTTC.

The chain has TRBV5-1 and TRBJ2-7; D remains unclear. Trimming removed 0 bases at V and 0 bases at J, with 10 bases between. This CDR3 has 15 residues. CDR1 and CDR2 from the germline V gene are SGHRS and YFSETQ. CDR3 sequence reads: CASSLVNPNSYEQYF. Here the CDR3 DNA reads TGCGCCAGCAGCTTGGTGAACCCTAACTCCTACGAGCAGTACTTC.

The chain is built from TRBV6-5 and TRBJ2-1, with no clear D. With 4 bases removed from V and 6 bases from J, the gap between germline ends came to 4 bases. Germline lookup yields CDR1 MNHEY and CDR2 SVGAGI. The CDR3 totals 11 residues. DNA of the CDR3: TGTGCCAGCAGTTTTCGCAATGAGCAGTTCTTC. Protein product: CASSFRNEQFF.

The chain recombines TRBV2 with TRBJ2-7; D perhaps matches TRBD2 (5 bases). The V end lost 4 bases, the J end lost 0 bases, and 13 bases lay between the germline ends. The CDR3 spans 15 residues. In germline, CDR1 is SNHLY, CDR2 FYNNEI. The DNA for the CDR3 is TGTGCCAGCAGTGGAGAGGGAGAAACCTCCTACGAGCAGTACTTC. Translating gives CASSGEGETSYEQYF.

The chain joins TRBV5-1 to TRBJ1-1; D possibly corresponds to TRBD1 (6 bases). CDR1 is SGHRS and CDR2 is YFSETQ in the germline V gene. The CDR3 spans 14 residues. The V end lost 4 bases, the J end lost 5 bases, and 15 bases lay between the germline ends. CDR3 coding DNA: TGCGCCAGCAGCGCCTTCCCAGGACAGACTGAAGCTTTCTTT. The encoded protein is CASSAFPGQTEAFF.

This chain links TRBV4-2 with TRBJ2-7; 7 bases are shared with TRBD2. The CDR3 contains 17 residues. Unmatched junction bases numbered 9, after V lost 1 base and J lost 0 bases. Germline values: CDR1 LGHNA, CDR2 YNFKEQ. DNA for the CDR3: TGTGCCAGCAGCCAAGGCACTCTAGCGGAGGTCTCCTACGAGCAGTACTTC. Protein: CASSQGTLAEVSYEQYF.

This rearrangement joins TRBV28 to TRBJ2-7; 8 nucleotides align to TRBD2. Per the germline V gene, CDR1 is MDHEN and CDR2 is SYDVKM. V was pared by 2 bases and J by 2 bases, with 2 bases of the junction left unmatched. The CDR3 totals 14 residues. The CDR3 sequence: CASSLPGGPYEQYF. DNA of the CDR3: TGTGCCAGCAGTTTACCGGGAGGGCCCTACGAGCAGTACTTC. The whole variable domain, filled in from reference TRBV28 and TRBJ2-7, reads DVKVTQSSRYLVKRTGEKVFLECVQDMDHENMFWYRQDPGLGLRLIYFSYDVKMKEKGDIPEGYSVSREKKERFSLILESASTNQTSMYLCASSLPGGPYEQYFGPGTRLTVT.

This clone occurred a few times. J is TRBJ2-1 and V is TRBV9; 10 nucleotides align to TRBD2. The CDR3 sequence is 14 residues long. The germline V gene has CDR1 SGDLS and CDR2 YYNGEE. Trimming removed 4 bases from V and 9 bases from J; junction bases left unmatched: 7. CDR3 sequence reads: CASSLAGVGAEQFF. CDR3 sequence (DNA): TGTGCCAGCAGCCTAGCGGGGGTTGGAGCTGAGCAGTTCTTC.

This CDR3 reads CASSLATSQETQYF. The CDR3 nucleotides read TGTGCCAGCAGCTTAGCAACGAGTCAAGAGACCCAGTACTTC. The chain carries TRBV7-9 and TRBJ2-5, with no clear D. This CDR3 contains 14 residues. V shed 0 bases and J shed 2 bases, with 7 bases lying between them. The germline V gene has CDR1 SEHNR and CDR2 FQNEAQ (reference sequence).

The genes are TRBV9 and TRBJ1-2, with TRBD1 matching 7 bases. With V trimmed by 3 bases and J by 5 bases, 16 bases remained unmatched. CDR1 is SGDLS and CDR2 is YYNGEE in the germline V gene. The length of the CDR3 is 17 residues. DNA for the CDR3: TGTGCCAGCAGCGCTGGGACAGCTTTCACCATGGGGTATGGCTACACCTTC. Amino acids: CASSAGTAFTMGYGYTF.

This rearrangement joins TRBV7-3 to TRBJ2-1, with D possibly matching TRBD2 (5 bases). Trimming took off 2 bases at V and 4 bases at J, with 6 bases between the two ends. The CDR3 is made up of 13 amino acids. Germline loops: CDR1 SGHTA, CDR2 FQGTGA. The CDR3 nucleotides are TGTGCCAGCAGCTTAGGACTTTACAATGAGCAGTTCTTC. Amino acid sequence: CASSLGLYNEQFF.

In this sample, this clone turned up once. The chain couples TRBV15 to TRBJ1-2; tentative D call: TRBD1 (5 bases). Trimming took off 4 bases at V and 0 bases at J, with 15 bases between the two ends. In germline, CDR1 is LNHNV, CDR2 YYDKDF (reference sequence). The CDR3 is made up of 16 amino acids. In DNA form, the CDR3 reads TGTGCCACCAGCACCCGGCGCAGGACAACTAACTATGGCTACACCTTC. Translating gives CATSTRRRTTNYGYTF.

This clone was observed once. This chain connects TRBV27 to TRBJ2-1; TRBD2 aligns across 10 bases. The CDR3 consists of 15 residues. The ends lost 3 bases at V and 6 bases at J; junction bases unmatched: 5. Germline V gene lookup returns CDR1 MNHEY and CDR2 SMNVEV (reference sequence). The CDR3 DNA is TGTGCCAGCAGTTTTGCCAGCGGGGGGGTCAATGAGCAGTTCTTC. It specifies CASSFASGGVNEQFF.

This rearrangement joins TRBV6-5 to TRBJ2-5, with D possibly being TRBD1 (6 bases). Germline lookup yields CDR1 MNHEY and CDR2 SVGAGI. Trimming stripped 2 bases from V and 5 bases from J, with 12 bases between. This CDR3 is built from 14 residues. The chain's CDR3 is CASSYGRGWETQYF. CDR3 DNA: TGTGCCAGCAGTTACGGCAGGGGATGGGAGACCCAGTACTTC.

This sequence joins TRBV7-2 and TRBJ2-1, with TRBD2 matching over 10 bases. The V segment lost 5 bases and the J segment 3 bases; nucleotides outside the gene matches: 7. CDR1 is SGHTA, CDR2 FQGNSA, per germline. CDR3 size: 16 residues. The CDR3 DNA is TGTGCCAGCAGCCTACTAGCGGGGTCTGGCTACAATGAGCAGTTCTTC. Translated, it gives CASSLLAGSGYNEQFF.

The V gene is TRBV7-9, the J gene TRBJ2-3; D gene uncertain. CDR1 is SEHNR and CDR2 is FQNEAQ in the germline V gene (reference sequence). V was pared by 5 bases and J by 2 bases, with 8 bases between. The CDR3 contains 13 residues. CDR3: CASSPLYTDTQYF. In DNA form, the CDR3 reads TGTGCCAGCAGCCCGTTATACACAGATACGCAGTATTTT. Full variable domain (rest looked up from reference TRBV7-9 and TRBJ2-3): DTGVSQNPRHKITKRGQNVTFRCDPISEHNRLYWYRQTLGQGPEFLTYFQNEAQLEKSRLLSDRFSAERPKGSFSTLEIQRTEQGDSAMYLCASSPLYTDTQYFGPGTRLTVL.

This clone was counted a few times. The chain uses TRBV28 and TRBJ1-6; TRBD1 might be the D (5 bases). V was pared by 5 bases and J by 10 bases, with 21 bases between. This CDR3 is 16 amino acids long. Per the germline V gene, CDR1 is MDHEN and CDR2 is SYDVKM. Here the CDR3 DNA reads TGTGCCAGCAGTCTCCTCATTAGACAGTATCGGTCACCCCTCCACTTT. It codes for CASSLLIRQYRSPLHF.

The chain has TRBV19 and TRBJ2-7; weak D call: TRBD1 (6 bases). V was shortened by 4 bases and J by 2 bases, with 12 bases between the two germline ends. The length of the CDR3 is 14 residues. Germline assignment: CDR1 LNHDA and CDR2 SQIVND (reference sequence). The CDR3: CASSRPGVTYEQYF. The CDR3 DNA is TGTGCCAGTAGTAGGCCAGGGGTCACCTACGAGCAGTACTTC.

The V call is TRBV7-2, the J call TRBJ2-3, with 16 positions matching TRBD2. Germline CDR1 SGHTA, CDR2 FQGNSA. The CDR3 extends over 19 amino acids. V trimming: 5 bases; J trimming: 0 bases; junction bases outside the gene matches: 8. The CDR3 DNA is TGTGCCAGCAGCCCACGGGGACTAGCGGGGGGGCCTAGCACAGATACGCAGTATTTT. Encoded protein: CASSPRGLAGGPSTDTQYF.